This TCR beta chain was identified in a study of blood T cell repertoires in COVID-19. Study context: The United States, Italy and Spain were the sources of the acute and convalescent COVID-19 samples.

Original handling: Amplified reference gene primers provided the basis for estimating nucleated cell counts. Generated by immunoSEQ multiplex PCR, the TCRdb table keeps only in-frame clones and is missing some. V, J and clone size reflect that table, while D and trimming were determined from the DNA. This table has 150,000 to 200,000 clones, 70% to 90% appearing once. The CDR3 extends over 15 amino acids. Per germline, CDR1 MNHEY and CDR2 SVGAGI. With 4 bases clipped from V and 5 bases from J, the junction kept 4 bases outside the gene matches. J is TRBJ2-1 and V is TRBV6-5; 11 positions agree with TRBD2. Sequenced input: peripheral blood. This clonotype was sampled from a human donor in a cohort sampled during active COVID-19. The CDR3: CASSLGTSGNNEQFF. In nucleotides, the CDR3 is TGTGCCAGCAGTTTAGGGACTAGCGGCAACAATGAGCAGTTCTTC.